Shown below are 15 T cell receptor beta chains from a single sample sequenced in a study of blood T cell repertoires in COVID-19. Sequencing used immunoSEQ multiplex PCR; TCRdb keeps in-frame clones, though not all of them. The top ten clones hold 4.6% of a sample with under 300,000 clones, approximately 87% of them seen once. Material: peripheral blood. The receptor set was obtained from a man between 60 and 75 years old who had recovered from COVID-19.

The chain joins TRBV28 to TRBJ2-7, with a weak D call TRBD2 (6 bases). CDR3 length: 12 residues. V was pared by 3 bases and J by 3 bases, with 6 bases between. CDR1 and CDR2 from the germline V gene are MDHEN and SYDVKM. The CDR3 DNA sequence: TGTGCCAGCAGTTTGGGGGGCTACGAGCAGTACTTC. The encoded protein is CASSLGGYEQYF.

V and J are TRBV7-8 and TRBJ2-7, with 8 bases that match TRBD2. The CDR3 is made up of 14 amino acids. After removal of 1 base from V and 5 bases from J, the junction contained 4 bases not matched to a gene. The germline gives CDR1 SGHVS, CDR2 FQNEAQ. The CDR3 here is CASSLGGRNHEQYF. CDR3 nucleotide sequence: TGTGCCAGCAGCTTAGGCGGGAGGAACCACGAGCAGTACTTC.

J is TRBJ1-3 and V is TRBV2; D uncertain. The CDR3 is made up of 13 amino acids. Germline V gene data show CDR1 as SNHLY and CDR2 as FYNNEI. Trimming removed 4 bases at V and 7 bases at J, with 11 bases between. The CDR3 here is CASSATVLNTIYF. CDR3 in DNA: TGTGCCAGCAGTGCCACAGTTCTGAACACCATATATTTT.

The V call is TRBV6-5, the J call TRBJ2-7, with a weak D call TRBD1 (6 bases). The CDR3 has 14 residues. Germline loops: CDR1 MNHEY, CDR2 SVGAGI. Trimming cost V 4 bases and J 2 bases, with 12 bases left between them. The CDR3 spells CASSLGQTTYEQYF. The CDR3 DNA is TGTGCCAGCAGTTTAGGACAGACCACCTACGAGCAGTACTTC.

V and J are TRBV5-6 and TRBJ2-1, with 8 positions matching TRBD1. CDR3 length: 16 residues. The V gene end was trimmed by 2 bases and the J gene end by 4 bases; junction bases not matched to a gene: 8. Germline assignment: CDR1 SGHDT and CDR2 YYEEEE. DNA for the CDR3: TGTGCCAGCAGCTTATACAGGGGGGCCGTATACAATGAGCAGTTCTTC. It specifies CASSLYRGAVYNEQFF.

CDR3 nucleotides: TGTGCCAGCAGCTTAAGTGGGGCTACGGGAGAGACCCAGTACTTC. This gives the protein CASSLSGATGETQYF. The J gene is TRBJ2-5, the V gene TRBV7-8, with D perhaps TRBD1 (5 bases). The CDR3 spans 15 residues. The ends were cut back, 2 bases at V and 4 bases at J, with 14 bases in the middle. Germline values: CDR1 SGHVS, CDR2 FQNEAQ. The whole variable domain, remainder taken from reference TRBV7-8 and TRBJ2-5, is GAGVSQSPRYKVAKRGQDVALRCDPISGHVSLFWYQQALGQGPEFLTYFQNEAQLDKSGLPSDRFFAERPEGSVSTLKIQRTQQEDSAVYLCASSLSGATGETQYFGPGTRLLVL.

The V and J genes are TRBV5-1 and TRBJ2-2, with 10 bases aligning to TRBD2. CDR1 and CDR2 from the germline V gene are SGHRS and YFSETQ. After removal of 0 bases from V and 4 bases from J, the junction contained 15 bases not matched to a gene. The CDR3 has 20 residues. For the CDR3, the DNA is TGCGCCAGCAGCTTGGTTTCTAGCGGGGGTAGAACGGCTTCCACCGGGGAGCTGTTTTTT. Translated: CASSLVSSGGRTASTGELFF. Looking up the rest from reference TRBV5-1 and TRBJ2-2 gives the full variable domain: KAGVTQTPRYLIKTRGQQVTLSCSPISGHRSVSWYQQTPGQGLQFLFEYFSETQRNKGNFPGRFSGRQFSNSRSEMNVSTLELGDSALYLCASSLVSSGGRTASTGELFFGEGSRLTVL.

The rearrangement joins TRBV5-1 to TRBJ2-5, with a possible D match to TRBD2 (5 bases). CDR1 and CDR2 from the germline V gene are SGHRS and YFSETQ. V was clipped by 0 bases and J by 4 bases, with 13 bases between them. CDR3 length equals 15 residues. The DNA of the CDR3 is TGCGCCAGCAGCTTGGATCTAAGCGGTACAGAGACCCAGTACTTC. It yields the protein CASSLDLSGTETQYF.

V and J are TRBV21-1 and TRBJ2-5; the table's TRBD2 call for D was not verified on the DNA. TRBV21-1 is marked as a pseudogene. The CDR3 runs 16 residues. CDR3 sequence (DNA): TGTGCCAGCAGCACACGGACTAGCGGGCACCAAGAGACCCAGTACTTC. This translates into CASSTRTSGHQETQYF.

This chain uses TRBV6-6 with TRBJ1-6; tentatively, D is TRBD1 (6 bases). CDR1 is MNHNY and CDR2 is SVGAGI in the germline V gene (reference sequence). V was clipped by 10 bases and J by 10 bases, with 23 bases between them. This CDR3 comprises 15 residues. The chain's CDR3 is CATGASRAGDSPLHF. CDR3 coding DNA: TGTGCCACAGGGGCCTCACGGGCAGGGGACTCACCCCTCCACTTT.

The V gene is TRBV6-6, the J gene TRBJ2-7, with 8 nucleotides matching TRBD1. The ends lost 6 bases at V and 0 bases at J; junction bases unmatched: 10. Germline V gives CDR1 MNHNY, CDR2 SVGAGI (reference sequence). The CDR3 covers 16 residues. The CDR3 DNA follows: TGTGCCAGCAGGAACCGACGACAGGGGTCCTCCTACGAGCAGTACTTC. As protein: CASRNRRQGSSYEQYF.

The V and J genes are TRBV7-3 and TRBJ2-7; unclear D gene. CDR1 and CDR2 from the germline V gene are SGHTA and FQGTGA. CDR3 size: 13 residues. With 0 bases removed from V and 6 bases from J, the gap between germline ends came to 9 bases. The CDR3 DNA sequence: TGTGCCAGCAGCTTAACCCTAGGCCTCGAGCAGTACTTC. Its translation is CASSLTLGLEQYF.

The V gene is TRBV24-1, the J gene TRBJ2-7, with D unresolved. Germline V gene sequence: CDR1 KGHDR, CDR2 SFDVKD. This CDR3 comprises 11 residues. Trimming pared 5 bases from V and 3 bases from J, leaving 4 bases between. The CDR3 coding sequence is TGTGCCACCAGTGCAGACTACGAGCAGTACTTC. It yields the protein CATSADYEQYF.

This chain joins TRBV28 and TRBJ2-7; TRBD1 matches at 7 bases. V dropped 8 bases and J dropped 7; count of bases not matched to a gene: 14. Germline-derived CDR1 and CDR2 are MDHEN and SYDVKM. This CDR3 has 14 amino acids. Written as DNA, the CDR3 is TGTGCCAGCCAAGAACCGACAGGGTTCAGGGAGCAGTACTTC. Translating it yields CASQEPTGFREQYF.

The gene calls are TRBV27 and TRBJ1-5, with 9 nucleotides matching TRBD1. Trimming took 6 bases from V and 6 from J; bases not matched to a gene: 6. This CDR3 has 14 residues. Germline assignment: CDR1 MNHEY and CDR2 SMNVEV (reference sequence). The CDR3 protein is CASRLQGAAQPQHF. DNA for the CDR3: TGTGCCAGCAGATTACAGGGGGCGGCTCAGCCCCAGCATTTT.